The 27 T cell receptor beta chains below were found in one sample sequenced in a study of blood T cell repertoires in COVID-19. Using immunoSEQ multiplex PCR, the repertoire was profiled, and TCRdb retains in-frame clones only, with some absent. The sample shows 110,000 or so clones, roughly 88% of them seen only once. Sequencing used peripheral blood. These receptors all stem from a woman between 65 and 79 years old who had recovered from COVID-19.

CDR3 in DNA: TGTGCCAGCAGCTTAGGGAGCGGGCTAGCGGGGGGGCAGGAGTTCTTC. Residues: CASSLGSGLAGGQEFF. The gene calls are TRBV5-6 and TRBJ2-1; 12 nucleotides agree with TRBD2. This CDR3 is built from 16 residues. Germline V gene lookup returns CDR1 SGHDT and CDR2 YYEEEE. V was pared by 2 bases and J by 14 bases, with 14 bases of the junction left unmatched. Supplemented by reference TRBV5-6 and TRBJ2-1, the full variable domain reads DAGVTQSPTHLIKTRGQQVTLRCSPKSGHDTVSWYQQALGQGPQFIFQYYEEEERQRGNFPDRFSGHQFPNYSSELNVNALLLGDSALYLCASSLGSGLAGGQEFFGPGTRLTVL.

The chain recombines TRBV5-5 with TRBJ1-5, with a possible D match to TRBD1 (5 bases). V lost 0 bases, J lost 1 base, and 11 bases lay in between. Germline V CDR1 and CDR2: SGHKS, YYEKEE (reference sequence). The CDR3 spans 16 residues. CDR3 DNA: TGTGCCAGCAGCTTGGGCGGGGCAGCGAGCAATCAGCCCCAGCATTTT. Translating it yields CASSLGGAASNQPQHF.

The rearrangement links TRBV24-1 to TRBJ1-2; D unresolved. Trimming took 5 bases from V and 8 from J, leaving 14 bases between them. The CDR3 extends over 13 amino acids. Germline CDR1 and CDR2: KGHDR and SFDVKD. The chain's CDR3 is CATSGRESRGYTF. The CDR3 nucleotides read TGTGCCACCAGTGGCCGGGAATCTAGGGGCTACACCTTC.

This chain's CDR3 is CASSHPPRRQGDTEAFF. Written as DNA, the CDR3 is TGTGCCAGCAGCCACCCCCCGCGGCGGCAGGGGGACACTGAAGCTTTCTTT. The rearrangement uses TRBV4-2 and TRBJ1-1, with 7 nucleotides matching TRBD1. The V and J ends lost 3 bases and 3 bases, in that order; junction bases with no gene match: 13. CDR3 length: 17 amino acids. The germline V gene encodes CDR1 LGHNA and CDR2 YNFKEQ.

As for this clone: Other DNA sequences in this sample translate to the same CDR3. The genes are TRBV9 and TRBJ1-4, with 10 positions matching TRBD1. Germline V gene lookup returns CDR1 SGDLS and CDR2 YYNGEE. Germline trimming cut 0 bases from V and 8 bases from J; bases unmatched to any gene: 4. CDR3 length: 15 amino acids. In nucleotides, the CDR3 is TGTGCCAGCAGCGTAGAGGGACAGGGGAGGGAAAAACTGTTTTTT. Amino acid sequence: CASSVEGQGREKLFF.

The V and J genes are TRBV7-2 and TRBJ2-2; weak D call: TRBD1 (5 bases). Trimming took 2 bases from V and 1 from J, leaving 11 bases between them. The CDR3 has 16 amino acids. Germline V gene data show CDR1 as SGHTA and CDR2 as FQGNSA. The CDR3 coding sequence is TGTGCCAGCAGCTTACAGGGATGGAAGAACACCGGGGAGCTGTTTTTT. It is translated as CASSLQGWKNTGELFF.

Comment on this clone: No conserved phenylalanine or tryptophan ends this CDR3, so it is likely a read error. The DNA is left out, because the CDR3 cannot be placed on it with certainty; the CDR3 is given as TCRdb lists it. CDR3 in amino acids: CATTGQSLWG. This rearrangement joins TRBV27 to TRBJ1-6; whether TRBD1, the table's D call, matches the DNA was not checked. The CDR3 comprises 10 residues, both ends counted. Per the germline V gene, CDR1 is MNHEY and CDR2 is SMNVEV (reference sequence).

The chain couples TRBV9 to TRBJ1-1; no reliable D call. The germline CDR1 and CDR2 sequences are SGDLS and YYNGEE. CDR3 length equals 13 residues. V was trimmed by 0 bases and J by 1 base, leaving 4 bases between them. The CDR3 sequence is CASSVAGNTEAFF. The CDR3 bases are TGTGCCAGCAGCGTAGCCGGGAACACTGAAGCTTTCTTT.

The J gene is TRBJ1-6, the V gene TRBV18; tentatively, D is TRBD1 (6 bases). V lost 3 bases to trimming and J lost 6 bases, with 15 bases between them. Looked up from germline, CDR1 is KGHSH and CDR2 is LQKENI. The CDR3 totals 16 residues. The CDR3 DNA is TGTGCCAGCTCACCTGTCCCAGGGGCCCCTAATTCACCCCTCCACTTT. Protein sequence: CASSPVPGAPNSPLHF.

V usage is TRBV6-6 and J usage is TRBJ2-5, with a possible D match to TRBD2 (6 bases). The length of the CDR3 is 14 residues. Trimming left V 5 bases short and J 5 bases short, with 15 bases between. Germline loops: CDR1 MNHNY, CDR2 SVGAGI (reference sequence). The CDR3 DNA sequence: TGTGCCAGCAGTCCCTCTAGCGCCTTGGAGACCCAGTACTTC. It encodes CASSPSSALETQYF.

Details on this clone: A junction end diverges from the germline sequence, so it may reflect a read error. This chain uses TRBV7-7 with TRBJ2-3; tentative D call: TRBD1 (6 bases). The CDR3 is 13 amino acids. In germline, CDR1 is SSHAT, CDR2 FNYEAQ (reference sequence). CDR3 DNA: TGTGCTAGCAGCGTGACAGGAACAGATACGCAGTATTTT. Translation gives CASSVTGTDTQYF.

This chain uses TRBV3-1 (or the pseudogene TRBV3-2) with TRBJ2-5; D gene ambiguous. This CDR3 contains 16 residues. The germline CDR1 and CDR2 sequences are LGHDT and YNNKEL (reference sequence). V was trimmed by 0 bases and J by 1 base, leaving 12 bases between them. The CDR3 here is CASSQDPPRFQETQYF. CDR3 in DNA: TGTGCCAGCAGCCAAGATCCCCCCAGATTCCAAGAGACCCAGTACTTC.

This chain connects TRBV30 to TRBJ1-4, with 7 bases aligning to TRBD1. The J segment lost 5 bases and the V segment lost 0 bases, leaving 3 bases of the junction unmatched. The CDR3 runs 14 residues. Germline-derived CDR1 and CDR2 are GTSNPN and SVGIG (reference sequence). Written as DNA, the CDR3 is TGTGCCTGGAGTGTAAAGGGACAGAATGAAAAACTGTTTTTT. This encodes CAWSVKGQNEKLFF.

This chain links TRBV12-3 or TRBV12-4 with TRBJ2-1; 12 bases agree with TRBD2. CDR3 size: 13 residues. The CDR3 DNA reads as TGTGCAGGGGCTAGCGGGGGGGTTAATGAGCAGTTCTTC. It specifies CAGASGGVNEQFF.

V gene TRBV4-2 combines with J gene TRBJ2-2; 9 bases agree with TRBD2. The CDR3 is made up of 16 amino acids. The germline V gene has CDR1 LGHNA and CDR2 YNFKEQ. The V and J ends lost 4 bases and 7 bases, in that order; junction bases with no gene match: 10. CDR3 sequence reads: CASSPGGSGSSGELFF. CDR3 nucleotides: TGTGCCAGCAGCCCCGGGGGTAGCGGGAGTAGCGGGGAGCTGTTTTTT.

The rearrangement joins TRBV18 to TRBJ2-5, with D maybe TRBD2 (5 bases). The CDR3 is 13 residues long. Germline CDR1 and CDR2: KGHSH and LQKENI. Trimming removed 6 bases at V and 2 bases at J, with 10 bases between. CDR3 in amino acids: CASSAGVQETQYF. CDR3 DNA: TGTGCCAGCTCCGCCGGGGTACAAGAGACCCAGTACTTC.

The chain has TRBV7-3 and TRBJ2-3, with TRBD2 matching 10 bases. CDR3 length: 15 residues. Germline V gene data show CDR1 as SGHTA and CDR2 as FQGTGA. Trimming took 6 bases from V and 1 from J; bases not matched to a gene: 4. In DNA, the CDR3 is TGTGCCAGCAGTCCTAGCGGGGGCCGCACAGATACGCAGTATTTT. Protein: CASSPSGGRTDTQYF.

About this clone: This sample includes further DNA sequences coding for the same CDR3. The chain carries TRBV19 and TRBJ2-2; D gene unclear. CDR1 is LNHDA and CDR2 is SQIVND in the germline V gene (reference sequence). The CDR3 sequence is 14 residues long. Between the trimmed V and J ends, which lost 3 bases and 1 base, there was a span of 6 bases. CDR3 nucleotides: TGTGCCAGTAGTATGGGCCAGAACACCGGGGAGCTGTTTTTT. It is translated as CASSMGQNTGELFF.

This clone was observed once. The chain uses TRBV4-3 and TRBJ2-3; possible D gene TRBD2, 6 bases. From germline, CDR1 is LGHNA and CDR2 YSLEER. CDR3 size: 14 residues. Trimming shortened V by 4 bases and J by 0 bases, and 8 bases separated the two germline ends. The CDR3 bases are TGCGCCAGCAGCCCACTAGCTAGCACAGATACGCAGTATTTT. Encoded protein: CASSPLASTDTQYF.

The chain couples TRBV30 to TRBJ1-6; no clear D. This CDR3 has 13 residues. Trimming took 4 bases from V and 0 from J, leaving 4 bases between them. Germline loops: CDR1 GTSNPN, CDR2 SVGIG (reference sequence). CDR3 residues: CAWTSSYNSPLHF. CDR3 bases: TGTGCCTGGACCAGCTCCTATAATTCACCCCTCCACTTT.

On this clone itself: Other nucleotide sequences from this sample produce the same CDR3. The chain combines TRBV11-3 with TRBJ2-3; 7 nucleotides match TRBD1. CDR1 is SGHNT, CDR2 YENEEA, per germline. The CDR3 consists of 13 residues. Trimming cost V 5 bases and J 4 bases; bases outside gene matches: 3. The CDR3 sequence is CASSLQGADTQYF. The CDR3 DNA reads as TGTGCCAGCAGCCTCCAGGGGGCAGATACGCAGTATTTT.

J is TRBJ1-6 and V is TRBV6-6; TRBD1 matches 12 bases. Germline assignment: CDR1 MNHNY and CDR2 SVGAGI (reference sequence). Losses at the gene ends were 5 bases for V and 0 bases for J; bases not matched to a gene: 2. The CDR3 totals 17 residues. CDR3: CASSRDRGPSYNSPLHF. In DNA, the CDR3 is TGTGCCAGCAGTCGGGACAGGGGGCCCTCCTATAATTCACCCCTCCACTTT.

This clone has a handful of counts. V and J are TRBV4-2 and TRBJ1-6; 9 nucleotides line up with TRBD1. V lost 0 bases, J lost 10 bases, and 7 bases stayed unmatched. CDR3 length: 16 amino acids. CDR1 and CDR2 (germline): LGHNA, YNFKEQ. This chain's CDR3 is CASSQDGGQGGSPLHF. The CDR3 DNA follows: TGTGCCAGCAGCCAAGACGGGGGACAGGGAGGATCACCCCTCCACTTT.

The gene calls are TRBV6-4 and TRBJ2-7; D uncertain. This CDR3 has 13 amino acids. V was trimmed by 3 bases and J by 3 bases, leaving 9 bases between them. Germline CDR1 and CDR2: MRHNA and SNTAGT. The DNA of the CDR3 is TGTGCCAGCAGTGATTACCCCGGCTACGAGCAGTACTTC. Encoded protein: CASSDYPGYEQYF.

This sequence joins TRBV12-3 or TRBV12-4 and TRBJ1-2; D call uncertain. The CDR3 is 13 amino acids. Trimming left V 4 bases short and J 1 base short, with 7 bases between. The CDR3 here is CASSWYGNYGYTF. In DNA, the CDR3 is TGTGCCAGCAGTTGGTACGGTAACTATGGCTACACCTTC.

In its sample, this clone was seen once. This chain's CDR3 is CASSQGTSGRGETQYF. The DNA of the CDR3 is TGCGCCAGCAGCCAAGGGACTAGCGGGAGGGGAGAGACCCAGTACTTC. The chain is built from TRBV5-1 and TRBJ2-5, with 16 bases identical to TRBD2. This CDR3 region has 16 residues. V dropped 4 bases and J dropped 4; count of bases not matched to a gene: 4. In germline, CDR1 is SGHRS, CDR2 YFSETQ.

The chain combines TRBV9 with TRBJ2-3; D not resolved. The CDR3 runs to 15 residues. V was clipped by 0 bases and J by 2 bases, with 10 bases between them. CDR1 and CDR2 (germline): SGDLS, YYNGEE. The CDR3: CASSVASLYTDTQYF. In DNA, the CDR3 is TGTGCCAGCAGCGTAGCCTCCTTGTACACAGATACGCAGTATTTT. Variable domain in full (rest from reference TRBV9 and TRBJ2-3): DSGVTQTPKHLITATGQRVTLRCSPRSGDLSVYWYQQSLDQGLQFLIQYYNGEERAKGNILERFSAQQFPDLHSELNLSSLELGDSALYFCASSVASLYTDTQYFGPGTRLTVL.